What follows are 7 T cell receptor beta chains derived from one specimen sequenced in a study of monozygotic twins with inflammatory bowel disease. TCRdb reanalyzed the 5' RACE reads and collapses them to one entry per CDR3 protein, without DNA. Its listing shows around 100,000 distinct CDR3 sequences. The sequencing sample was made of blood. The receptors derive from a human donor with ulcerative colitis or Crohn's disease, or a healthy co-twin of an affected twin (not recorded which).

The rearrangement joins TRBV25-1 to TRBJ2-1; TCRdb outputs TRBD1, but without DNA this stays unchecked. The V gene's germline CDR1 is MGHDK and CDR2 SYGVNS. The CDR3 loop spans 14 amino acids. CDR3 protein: CASSDATGDNEQFF.

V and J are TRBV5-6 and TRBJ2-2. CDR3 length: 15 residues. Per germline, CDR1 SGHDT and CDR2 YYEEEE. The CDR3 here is CASSLDRGNSGELFF.

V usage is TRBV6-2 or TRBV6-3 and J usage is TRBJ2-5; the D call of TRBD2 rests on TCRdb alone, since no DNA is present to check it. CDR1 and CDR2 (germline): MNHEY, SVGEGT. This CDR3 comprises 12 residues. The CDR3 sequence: CATLGYQETQYF.

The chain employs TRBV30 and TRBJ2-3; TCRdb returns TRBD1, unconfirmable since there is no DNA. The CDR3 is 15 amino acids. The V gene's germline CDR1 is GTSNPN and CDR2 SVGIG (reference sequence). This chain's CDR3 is CAWIYGTGLLDTQYF. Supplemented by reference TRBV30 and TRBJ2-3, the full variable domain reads SQTIHQWPATLVQPVGSPLSLECTVEGTSNPNLYWYRQAAGRGLQLLFYSVGIGQISSEVPQNLSASRPQDRQFILSSKKLLLSDSGFYLCAWIYGTGLLDTQYFGPGTRLTVL.

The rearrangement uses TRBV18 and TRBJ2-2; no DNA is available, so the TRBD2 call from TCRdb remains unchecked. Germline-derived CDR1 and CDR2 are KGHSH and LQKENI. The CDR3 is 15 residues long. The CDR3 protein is CASYHRPSGSGELFF.

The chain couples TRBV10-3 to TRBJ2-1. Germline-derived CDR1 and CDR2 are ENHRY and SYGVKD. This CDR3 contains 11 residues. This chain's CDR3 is CAISEDNEQFF.

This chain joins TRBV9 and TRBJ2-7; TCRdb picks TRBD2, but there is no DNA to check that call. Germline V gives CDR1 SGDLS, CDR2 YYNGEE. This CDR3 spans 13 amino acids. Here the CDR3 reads CASSPSGNYEQYF.